The 24 T cell receptor beta chains listed next were all sequenced from one sample in a study of vaccination and CD4 T cells after COVID-19. Their antigens are not known. The sample's treatment: roughly nine-day PBMC culture with coronavirus spike peptide pools or control peptides (ViraFEST assay). Sequencing of DNA taken from cultured CD4+ T cells relied on the Oncomine TCR Beta short-read assay. TCRdb reprocessed the PCR reads via MiXCR and lists one record per CDR3 protein. The sample includes under 10,000 distinct CDR3 sequences, more than 20% of them seen just once. Here the sequenced sample was CD4+ T cells from blood, cultured in vitro, taken after SARS-CoV-2 vaccination. These receptors were obtained from a human donor who had recovered from COVID-19.

About this clonotype: An end of the junction does not agree with germline; a read error may underlie this. The chain has TRBV28 and TRBJ1-1; D gene uncertain. CDR1 MDHEN and CDR2 SYDVKM come from the germline V gene. This CDR3 spans 11 amino acids. CDR3 DNA: TGTGCCAGCAGCCTTCGACCTTCTTGGACTTTT. Translating it yields CASSLRPSWTF.

This clonotype is medium-sized (0.01 to 0.1%) by share. The genes are TRBV7-2 and TRBJ1-5; no reliable D call. V dropped 1 base and J dropped 0 bases, with 1 base sitting between them. In germline, CDR1 is SGHTA, CDR2 FQGNSA. The CDR3 is made up of 13 amino acids. The CDR3 DNA reads TGTGCCAGCAGCTTAGTTAGCAATCAGCCCCAGCATTTT. It encodes CASSLVSNQPQHF.

This clonotype was detected only a few times. The chain uses TRBV5-4 and TRBJ2-7, with TRBD1 matching over 8 bases. CDR3 length equals 15 residues. Losses at the gene ends were 5 bases for V and 3 bases for J; bases not matched to a gene: 10. Per germline, CDR1 SGHNT and CDR2 YYREEE (reference sequence). The CDR3 DNA follows: TGTGCCAGCAGTCATGACAGGGGTCGAGTCTACGAGCAGTACTTC. Translated: CASSHDRGRVYEQYF.

This clonotype ranks as medium-sized. The chain recombines TRBV27 with TRBJ1-1, with D unresolved. The V end lost 5 bases, the J end lost 4 bases, and 17 bases lay between the germline ends. This CDR3 is 15 amino acids long. In germline, CDR1 is MNHEY, CDR2 SMNVEV (reference sequence). The CDR3 is CASSPRGRVSTEAFF. The CDR3 region has the DNA TGTGCCAGCAGTCCTCGAGGTAGGGTATCCACTGAAGCTTTCTTT.

The chain has TRBV10-3 and TRBJ1-5; D is unclear. V was cut by 3 bases and J by 1 base, with 1 base left in between. The CDR3 consists of 12 residues. Germline assignment: CDR1 ENHRY and CDR2 SYGVKD. The CDR3 spells CAISDSNQPQHF. Here the CDR3 DNA reads TGTGCCATCAGTGACAGCAATCAGCCCCAGCATTTT.

This clonotype showed up just a few times. The chain combines TRBV18 with TRBJ1-5, with D perhaps TRBD1 (6 bases). The CDR3 totals 15 residues. Trimming took 2 bases from V and 7 from J, leaving 15 bases between them. CDR1 KGHSH and CDR2 LQKENI come from the germline V gene. CDR3 sequence reads: CASSPGATGGQPQHF. The CDR3 bases are TGTGCCAGCTCACCAGGCGCGACAGGAGGGCAGCCCCAGCATTTT.

This clonotype was seen a few times. The chain employs TRBV24-1 and TRBJ2-1; 12 bases are shared with TRBD2. The V gene's germline CDR1 is KGHDR and CDR2 SFDVKD. Trimming removed 4 bases from V and 4 bases from J; junction bases left unmatched: 13. The CDR3 contains 19 residues. The CDR3 DNA reads TGTGCCACCAGTGACCCTAAACCGACTAGCGGGGGAGATTACAATGAGCAGTTCTTC. This sequence encodes CATSDPKPTSGGDYNEQFF.

By share, this clonotype counts as medium-sized. The CDR3, as DNA: TGTGCCACCAGCAGGTTCCTGGGGGGGGAGCAGTACTTC. The encoded protein is CATSRFLGGEQYF. The chain employs TRBV15 and TRBJ2-7; 7 nucleotides align to TRBD2. CDR1 LNHNV and CDR2 YYDKDF come from the germline V gene (reference sequence). The CDR3 extends over 13 amino acids. Losses at the gene ends were 3 bases for V and 7 bases for J; bases not matched to a gene: 6.

This clonotype appeared a few times. The chain uses TRBV4-3 and TRBJ2-5; 12 bases align to TRBD2. The CDR3 has 16 amino acids. V lost 5 bases, J lost 5 bases, and 9 bases stayed unmatched. The V gene's germline CDR1 is LGHNA and CDR2 YSLEER. The CDR3 region is CASSLRLAGGGETQYF. CDR3 DNA: TGCGCCAGCAGCTTGCGTCTAGCGGGAGGGGGGGAGACCCAGTACTTC.

By share of the sample, this clonotype is medium-sized. The chain joins TRBV20-1 to TRBJ1-2; tentatively, D is TRBD1 (6 bases). CDR1 and CDR2 from the germline V gene are DFQATT and SNEGSKA (reference sequence). V was cut by 2 bases and J by 0 bases, with 13 bases left in between. CDR3 length equals 15 residues. The CDR3: CSARLGGSANYGYTF. As DNA, the CDR3 is TGCAGTGCTAGACTAGGGGGGAGCGCTAACTATGGCTACACCTTC.

The table lists this clonotype with a few counts. The rearrangement uses TRBV11-3 and TRBJ2-3; TRBD1 matches 7 bases. V lost 1 base and J lost 14; bases outside the gene matches: 9. The CDR3 spans 13 residues. CDR1 and CDR2 from the germline V gene are SGHNT and YENEEA. CDR3 amino acids: CASSLGRDSRGYF. In DNA form, the CDR3 reads TGTGCCAGCAGCTTAGGACGGGACAGCCGGGGGTATTTT.

This clonotype turned up a few times. V gene TRBV7-2 combines with J gene TRBJ2-1; D is undetermined. V lost 3 bases and J 7 bases, leaving 16 bases between the germline ends. The CDR3 contains 15 residues. From germline, CDR1 is SGHTA and CDR2 FQGNSA. CDR3 sequence (DNA): TGTGCCAGCAGCTTTGCGAAGACAACGGCTAATGAGCAGTTCTTC. Translation gives CASSFAKTTANEQFF.

A note on this clonotype: A much larger clone differs from this one at a single base, so this may be a read error. CDR3 in amino acids: CANSYSGAQETQYF. In nucleotides, the CDR3 is TGTGCCAACAGTTACTCGGGCGCGCAAGAGACCCAGTACTTC. This chain joins TRBV6-5 and TRBJ2-5; no clear D. The CDR3 runs to 14 residues. CDR1 and CDR2 (germline): MNHEY, SVGAGI.

V usage is TRBV4-1 and J usage is TRBJ2-2; TRBD1 or TRBD2 may be the D gene (6 bases each). The CDR3 extends over 13 amino acids. CDR1 is MGHRA and CDR2 is YSYEKL in the germline V gene. V lost 3 bases and J 14 bases, leaving 16 bases between the germline ends. The DNA of the CDR3 is TGCGCCAGCAGCCAGGGGGCGGGGAGACGTCTGTTTTTT. This codes for CASSQGAGRRLFF.

This clonotype was counted only a few times. The chain recombines TRBV6-2 or TRBV6-3 with TRBJ2-5; TRBD2 matches at 13 bases. V lost 8 bases and J lost 4; bases outside the gene matches: 7. Germline CDR1 reads MNHEY; CDR2 reads SVGEGT. There are 15 residues in the CDR3. CDR3 sequence (DNA): TGTGCCAGCGGCTGGACTAGCGGGAGTCGAGAGACCCAGTACTTC. It translates to CASGWTSGSRETQYF.

The chain carries TRBV7-6 and TRBJ1-3; tentative D call: TRBD1 (5 bases). The V end lost 5 bases, the J end lost 3 bases, and 11 bases lay between the germline ends. The CDR3 runs to 14 residues. Germline V gene data show CDR1 as SGHVS and CDR2 as FNYEAQ. In DNA form, the CDR3 reads TGTGCCAGCAGCCCCGCAGGGCATGGAAACACCATATATTTT. Amino acid sequence: CASSPAGHGNTIYF.

V and J are TRBV28 and TRBJ1-2, with D unclear. V lost 4 bases and J 4 bases, leaving 4 bases between the germline ends. This CDR3 has 11 residues. In germline, CDR1 is MDHEN, CDR2 SYDVKM. CDR3 in DNA: TGTGCCAGCAGTTGGAGCTATGGCTACACCTTC. Encoded protein: CASSWSYGYTF.

The rearrangement joins TRBV7-8 to TRBJ2-2, with D possibly TRBD1 on 6 matching bases. The CDR3 extends over 16 amino acids. V lost 8 bases and J lost 3, with 19 bases in between. Germline V gene sequence: CDR1 SGHVS, CDR2 FQNEAQ. CDR3 nucleotide sequence: TGTGCCAGCCGCGGCCCCAGGGGCTTGGACACCGGGGAGCTGTTTTTT. Translation gives CASRGPRGLDTGELFF.

This clonotype was recorded a few times. The chain links TRBV19 to TRBJ1-1; a weak D match, TRBD1 (5 bases). Trimming removed 3 bases at V and 8 bases at J, with 10 bases between. In germline, CDR1 is LNHDA, CDR2 SQIVND (reference sequence). The CDR3 has 12 amino acids. CDR3 coding DNA: TGTGCCAGTAGTATGCGGGCAGGGGAAGCTTTCTTT. Protein sequence: CASSMRAGEAFF.

Only a few counts were recorded for this clonotype. The chain is built from TRBV6-2 or TRBV6-3 and TRBJ2-1; 11 nucleotides match TRBD2. CDR1 and CDR2 from the germline V gene are MNHEY and SVGEGT. After removal of 0 bases from V and 8 bases from J, the junction contained 6 bases not matched to a gene. CDR3 size: 16 residues. In DNA form, the CDR3 reads TGTGCCAGCAGTTACTCTGCACTAGCGGGAGAACATGAGCAGTTCTTC. Its translation: CASSYSALAGEHEQFF.

By share, this clonotype counts as medium-sized (0.01 to 0.1%). The chain couples TRBV20-1 to TRBJ1-1; 7 bases line up with TRBD1. Germline-derived CDR1 and CDR2 are DFQATT and SNEGSKA (reference sequence). This CDR3 spans 15 amino acids. V dropped 5 bases and J dropped 7; count of bases not matched to a gene: 16. The chain's CDR3 is CSAFLPGQRMGEAFF. The CDR3 DNA reads TGCAGTGCTTTTCTACCGGGACAGCGTATGGGTGAAGCTTTCTTT.

The chain joins TRBV28 to TRBJ1-3; 7 bases match TRBD1. Losses at the gene ends were 4 bases for V and 1 base for J; bases not matched to a gene: 7. The CDR3 consists of 16 residues. Germline values: CDR1 MDHEN, CDR2 SYDVKM. The CDR3 nucleotides are TGTGCCAGCAGTTACACTCGGACAGGATCTGGAAACACCATATATTTT. Amino acid sequence: CASSYTRTGSGNTIYF.

About this clonotype itself: One end of the junction fails to match germline, which may point to a read error. The V call is TRBV7-8, the J call TRBJ2-6, with 7 bases lining up with TRBD1. Germline lookup yields CDR1 SGHVS and CDR2 FQNEAQ. The CDR3 spans 20 residues. The CDR3: CASSHYMGQNDNSGANVPTF. The CDR3 DNA reads TGTGCCAGCAGCCATTACATGGGACAGAACGATAACTCTGGGGCCAACGTCCCGACTTTC.

This clonotype was counted between two and nine times. This sequence joins TRBV7-9 and TRBJ2-1; D is unresolved. V lost 0 bases and J lost 1, with 7 bases in between. The CDR3 spans 15 residues. Germline V gives CDR1 SEHNR, CDR2 FQNEAQ (reference sequence). This CDR3 reads CASSLAGSSYNEQFF. The DNA for the CDR3 is TGTGCCAGCAGCTTAGCAGGGTCATCCTACAATGAGCAGTTCTTC.